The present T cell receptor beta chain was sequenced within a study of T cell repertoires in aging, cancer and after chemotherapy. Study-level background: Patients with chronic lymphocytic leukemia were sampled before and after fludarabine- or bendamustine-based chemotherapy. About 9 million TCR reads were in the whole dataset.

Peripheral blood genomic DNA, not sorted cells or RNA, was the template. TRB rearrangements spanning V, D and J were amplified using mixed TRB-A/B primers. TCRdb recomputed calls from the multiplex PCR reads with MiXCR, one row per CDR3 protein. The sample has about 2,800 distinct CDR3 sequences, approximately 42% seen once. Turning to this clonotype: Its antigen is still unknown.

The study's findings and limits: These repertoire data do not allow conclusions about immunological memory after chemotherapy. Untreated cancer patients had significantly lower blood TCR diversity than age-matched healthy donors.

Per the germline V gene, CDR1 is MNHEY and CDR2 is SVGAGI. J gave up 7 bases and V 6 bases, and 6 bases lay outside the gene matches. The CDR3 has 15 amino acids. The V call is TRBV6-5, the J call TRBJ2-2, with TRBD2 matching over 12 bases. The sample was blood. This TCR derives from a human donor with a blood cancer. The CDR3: CASRPTSGSGGELFF. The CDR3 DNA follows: TGTGCCAGCAGACCGACTAGCGGGAGCGGCGGGGAGCTGTTTTTT.